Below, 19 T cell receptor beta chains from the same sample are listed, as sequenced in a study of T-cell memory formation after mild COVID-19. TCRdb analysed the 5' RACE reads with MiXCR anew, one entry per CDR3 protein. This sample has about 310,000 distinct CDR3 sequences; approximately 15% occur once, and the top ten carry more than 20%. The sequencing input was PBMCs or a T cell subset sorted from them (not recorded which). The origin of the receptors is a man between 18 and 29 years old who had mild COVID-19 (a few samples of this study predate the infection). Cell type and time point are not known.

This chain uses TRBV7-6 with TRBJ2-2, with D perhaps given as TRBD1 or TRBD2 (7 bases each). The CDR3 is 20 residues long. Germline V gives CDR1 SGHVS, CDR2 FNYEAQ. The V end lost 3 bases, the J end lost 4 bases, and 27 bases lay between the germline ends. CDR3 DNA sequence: TGTGCCAGCAGCTTCCAAGGGGGCCCGGGACTAACGGCGGGCACCGGGGAGCTGTTTTTT. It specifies CASSFQGGPGLTAGTGELFF.

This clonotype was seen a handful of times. Here the CDR3 DNA reads TGTGCCACCAGCAGAGATCGGACAGGCACGAATGGCTACACCTTC. It codes for CATSRDRTGTNGYTF. The chain is built from TRBV15 and TRBJ1-2; 7 bases map to TRBD1. The germline V gene encodes CDR1 LNHNV and CDR2 YYDKDF (reference sequence). The V and J ends lost 0 bases and 6 bases, in that order; junction bases with no gene match: 7. This CDR3 spans 15 amino acids. The full variable domain, rest sourced from reference TRBV15 and TRBJ1-2, is DAMVIQNPRYQVTQFGKPVTLSCSQTLNHNVMYWYQQKSSQAPKLLFHYYDKDFNNEADTPDNFQSRRPNTSFCFLDIRSPGLGDTAMYLCATSRDRTGTNGYTFGSGTRLTVV.

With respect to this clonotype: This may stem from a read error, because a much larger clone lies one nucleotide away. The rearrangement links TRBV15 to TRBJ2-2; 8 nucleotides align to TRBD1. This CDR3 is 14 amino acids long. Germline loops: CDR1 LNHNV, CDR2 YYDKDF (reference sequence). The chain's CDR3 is CATSRNRGSGELLF. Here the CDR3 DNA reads TGTGCCACCAGCAGAAACAGGGGGTCCGGGGAGCTGTTATTT.

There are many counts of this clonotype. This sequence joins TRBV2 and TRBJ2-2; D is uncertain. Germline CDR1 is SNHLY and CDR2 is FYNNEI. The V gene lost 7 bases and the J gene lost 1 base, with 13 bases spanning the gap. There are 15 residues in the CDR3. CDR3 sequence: CASTSSRLNTGELFF. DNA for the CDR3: TGTGCCAGCACCAGCAGTAGGTTGAACACCGGGGAGCTGTTTTTT.

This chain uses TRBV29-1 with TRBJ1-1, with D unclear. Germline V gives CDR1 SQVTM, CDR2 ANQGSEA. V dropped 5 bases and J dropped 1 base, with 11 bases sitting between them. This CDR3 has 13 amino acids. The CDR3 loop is CSVWTGANTEAFF. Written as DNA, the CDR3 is TGCAGCGTTTGGACCGGAGCGAACACTGAAGCTTTCTTT.

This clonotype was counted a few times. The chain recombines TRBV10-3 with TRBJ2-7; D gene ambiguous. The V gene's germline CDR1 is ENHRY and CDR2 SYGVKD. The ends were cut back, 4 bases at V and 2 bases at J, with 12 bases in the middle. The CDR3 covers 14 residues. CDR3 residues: CAISGQPSPYEQYV. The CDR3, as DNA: TGTGCCATCAGTGGACAACCTTCTCCCTACGAGCAGTACGTC.

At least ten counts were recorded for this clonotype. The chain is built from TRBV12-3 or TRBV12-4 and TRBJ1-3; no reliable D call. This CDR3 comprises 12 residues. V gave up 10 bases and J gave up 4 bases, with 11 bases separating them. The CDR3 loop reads CATRTAGNTIYF. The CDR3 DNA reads TGTGCCACCAGGACGGCCGGAAACACCATATATTTT.

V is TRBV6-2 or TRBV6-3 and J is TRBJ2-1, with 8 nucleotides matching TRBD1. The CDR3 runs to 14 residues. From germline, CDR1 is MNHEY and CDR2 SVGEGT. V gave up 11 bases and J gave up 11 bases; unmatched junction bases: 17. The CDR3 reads CAGRWAGGNSKQFF. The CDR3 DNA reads TGTGCCGGCCGCTGGGCAGGGGGCAACTCAAAGCAGTTCTTC.

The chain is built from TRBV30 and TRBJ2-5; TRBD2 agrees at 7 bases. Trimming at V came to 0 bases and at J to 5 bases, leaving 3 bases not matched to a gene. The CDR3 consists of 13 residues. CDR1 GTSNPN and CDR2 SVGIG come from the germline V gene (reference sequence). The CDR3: CAWSVGGGETQYF. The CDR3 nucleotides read TGTGCCTGGAGTGTTGGCGGGGGTGAGACCCAGTACTTC.

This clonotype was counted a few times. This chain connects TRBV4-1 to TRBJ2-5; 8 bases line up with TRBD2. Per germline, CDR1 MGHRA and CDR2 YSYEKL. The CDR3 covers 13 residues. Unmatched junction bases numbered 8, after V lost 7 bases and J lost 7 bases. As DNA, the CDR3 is TGCGCCAGCAAGTCTATCCGGGAGGGGACCCAGTACTTC. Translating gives CASKSIREGTQYF.

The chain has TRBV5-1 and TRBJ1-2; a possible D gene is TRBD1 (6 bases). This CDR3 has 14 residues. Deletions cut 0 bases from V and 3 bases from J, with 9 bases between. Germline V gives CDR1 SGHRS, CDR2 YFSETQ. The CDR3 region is CASSLGQDYYGYTF. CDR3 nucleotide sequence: TGCGCCAGCAGCTTGGGACAGGACTACTATGGCTACACCTTC.

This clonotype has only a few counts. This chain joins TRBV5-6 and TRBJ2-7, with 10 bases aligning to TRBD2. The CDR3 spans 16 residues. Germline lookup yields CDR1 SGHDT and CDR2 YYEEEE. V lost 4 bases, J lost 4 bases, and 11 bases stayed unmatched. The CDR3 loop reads CASSPPWGAGGYEQYV. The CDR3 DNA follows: TGTGCCAGCAGCCCCCCGTGGGGAGCGGGGGGGTACGAGCAGTACGTC.

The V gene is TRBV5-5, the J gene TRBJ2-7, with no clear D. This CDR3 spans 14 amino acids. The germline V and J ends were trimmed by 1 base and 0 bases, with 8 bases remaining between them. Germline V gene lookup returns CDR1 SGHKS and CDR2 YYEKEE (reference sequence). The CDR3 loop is CASSLTWTSYEQYF. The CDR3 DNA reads TGTGCCAGCAGCTTGACGTGGACCTCCTACGAGCAGTACTTC.

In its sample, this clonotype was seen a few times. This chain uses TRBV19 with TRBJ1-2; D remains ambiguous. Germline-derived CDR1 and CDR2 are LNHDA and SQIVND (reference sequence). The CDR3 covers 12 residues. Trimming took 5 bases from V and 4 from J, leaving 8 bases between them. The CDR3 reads CASSPEAYGYTF. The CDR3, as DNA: TGTGCCAGTAGTCCAGAGGCCTATGGCTACACCTTC. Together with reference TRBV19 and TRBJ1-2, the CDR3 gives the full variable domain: DGGITQSPKYLFRKEGQNVTLSCEQNLNHDAMYWYRQDPGQGLRLIYYSQIVNDFQKGDIAEGYSVSREKKESFPLTVTSAQKNPTAFYLCASSPEAYGYTFGSGTRLTVV.

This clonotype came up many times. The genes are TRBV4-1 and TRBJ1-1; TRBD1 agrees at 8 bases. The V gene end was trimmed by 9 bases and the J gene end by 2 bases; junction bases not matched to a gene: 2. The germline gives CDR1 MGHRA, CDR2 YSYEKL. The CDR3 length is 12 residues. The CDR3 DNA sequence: TGCGCCAGTGGACAGGGAAACACTGAAGCTTTCTTT. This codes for CASGQGNTEAFF.

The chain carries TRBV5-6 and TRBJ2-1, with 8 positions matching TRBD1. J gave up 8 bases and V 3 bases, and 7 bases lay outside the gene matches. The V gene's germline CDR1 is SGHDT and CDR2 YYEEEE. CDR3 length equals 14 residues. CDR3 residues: CASSWGQGAHEQFF. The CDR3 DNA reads TGTGCCAGCAGCTGGGGTCAGGGGGCGCATGAGCAGTTCTTC.

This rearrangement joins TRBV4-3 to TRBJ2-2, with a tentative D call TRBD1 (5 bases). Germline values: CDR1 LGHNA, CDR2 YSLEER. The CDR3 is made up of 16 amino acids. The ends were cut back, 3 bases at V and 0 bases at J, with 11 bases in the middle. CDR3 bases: TGCGCCAGCAGCCAGCAAGGGGATCCGAACACCGGGGAGCTGTTTTTT. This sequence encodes CASSQQGDPNTGELFF.

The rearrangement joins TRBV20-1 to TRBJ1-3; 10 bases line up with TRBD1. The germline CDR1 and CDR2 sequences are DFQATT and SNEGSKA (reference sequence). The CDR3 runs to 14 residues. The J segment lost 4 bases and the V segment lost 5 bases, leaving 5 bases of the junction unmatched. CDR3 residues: CSAPDRGRGNTIYF. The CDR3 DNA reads TGCAGTGCTCCTGACAGGGGGCGAGGAAACACCATATATTTT.

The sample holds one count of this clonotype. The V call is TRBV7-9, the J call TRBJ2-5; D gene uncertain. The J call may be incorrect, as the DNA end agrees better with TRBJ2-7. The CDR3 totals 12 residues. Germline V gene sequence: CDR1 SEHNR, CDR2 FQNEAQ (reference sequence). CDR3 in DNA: TGTGCCAGCAGCTTAGCATGGGACGAGCAGTACTTC. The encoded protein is CASSLAWDEQYF.